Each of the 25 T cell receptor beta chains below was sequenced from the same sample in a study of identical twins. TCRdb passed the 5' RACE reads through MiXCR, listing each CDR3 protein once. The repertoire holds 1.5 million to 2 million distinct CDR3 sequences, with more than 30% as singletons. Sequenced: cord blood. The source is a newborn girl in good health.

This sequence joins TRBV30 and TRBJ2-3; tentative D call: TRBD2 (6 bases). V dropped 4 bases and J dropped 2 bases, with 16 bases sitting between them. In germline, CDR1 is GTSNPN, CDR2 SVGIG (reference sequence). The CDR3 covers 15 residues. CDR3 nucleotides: TGTGCCTGGACTCGCGGGGAGATTAACACAGATACGCAGTATTTT. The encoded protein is CAWTRGEINTDTQYF.

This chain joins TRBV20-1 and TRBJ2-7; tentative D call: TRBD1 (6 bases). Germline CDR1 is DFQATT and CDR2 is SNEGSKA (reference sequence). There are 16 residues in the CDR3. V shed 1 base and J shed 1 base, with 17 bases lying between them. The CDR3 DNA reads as TGCAGTGCTAGAGGACTTACAGGGCTTAGTTCCTACGAGCAGTACTTC. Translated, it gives CSARGLTGLSSYEQYF.

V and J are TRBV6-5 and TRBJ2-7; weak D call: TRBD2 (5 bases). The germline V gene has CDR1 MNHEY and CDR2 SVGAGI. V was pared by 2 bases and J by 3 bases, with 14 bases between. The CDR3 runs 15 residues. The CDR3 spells CASSYMRRVVYEQYF. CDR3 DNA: TGTGCCAGCAGTTACATGAGGCGGGTCGTCTACGAGCAGTACTTC.

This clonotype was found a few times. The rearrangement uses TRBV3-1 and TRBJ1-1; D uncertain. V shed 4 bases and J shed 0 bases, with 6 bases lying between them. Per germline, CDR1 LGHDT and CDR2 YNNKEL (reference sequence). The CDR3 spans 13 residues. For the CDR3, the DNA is TGTGCCAGCAGCCGACCCATGAACACTGAAGCTTTCTTT. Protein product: CASSRPMNTEAFF.

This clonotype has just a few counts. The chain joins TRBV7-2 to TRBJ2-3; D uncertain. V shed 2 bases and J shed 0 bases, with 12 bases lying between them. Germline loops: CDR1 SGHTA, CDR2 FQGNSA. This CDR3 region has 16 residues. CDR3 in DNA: TGTGCCAGCAGCTTATTCCGGATCGCTAGCACAGATACGCAGTATTTT. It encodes CASSLFRIASTDTQYF.

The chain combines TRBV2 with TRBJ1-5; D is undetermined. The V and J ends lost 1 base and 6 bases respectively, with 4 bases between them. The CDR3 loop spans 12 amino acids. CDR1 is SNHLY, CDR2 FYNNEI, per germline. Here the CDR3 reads CASSEEFQPQHF. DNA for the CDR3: TGTGCCAGCAGTGAAGAGTTTCAGCCCCAGCATTTT.

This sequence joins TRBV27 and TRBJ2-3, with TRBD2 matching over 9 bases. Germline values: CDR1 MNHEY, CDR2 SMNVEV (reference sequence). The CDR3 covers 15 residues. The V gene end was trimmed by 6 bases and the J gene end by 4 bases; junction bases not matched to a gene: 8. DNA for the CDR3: TGTGCCAGCAGGTTCATAGCGGGAGTCCCAGATACGCAGTATTTT. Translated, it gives CASRFIAGVPDTQYF.

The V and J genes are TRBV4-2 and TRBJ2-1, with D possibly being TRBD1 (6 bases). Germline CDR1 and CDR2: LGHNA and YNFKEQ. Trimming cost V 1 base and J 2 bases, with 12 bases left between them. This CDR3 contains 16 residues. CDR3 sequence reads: CASSQVSRGAYNEQFF. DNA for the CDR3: TGTGCCAGCAGCCAAGTTTCCAGGGGCGCCTACAATGAGCAGTTCTTC.

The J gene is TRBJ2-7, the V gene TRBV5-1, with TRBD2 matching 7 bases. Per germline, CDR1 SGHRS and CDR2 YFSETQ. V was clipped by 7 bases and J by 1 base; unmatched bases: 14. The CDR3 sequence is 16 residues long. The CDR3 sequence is CASYPGRECPSYEQYF. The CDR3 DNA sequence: TGCGCCAGCTATCCAGGGCGGGAGTGCCCTTCCTACGAGCAGTACTTC.

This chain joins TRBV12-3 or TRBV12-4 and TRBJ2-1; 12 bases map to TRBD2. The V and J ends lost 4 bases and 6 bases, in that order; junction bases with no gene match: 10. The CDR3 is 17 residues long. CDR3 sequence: CASSSLAGGPFSNEQFF. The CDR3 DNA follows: TGTGCCAGCAGTTCGCTAGCGGGAGGGCCTTTTAGCAATGAGCAGTTCTTC.

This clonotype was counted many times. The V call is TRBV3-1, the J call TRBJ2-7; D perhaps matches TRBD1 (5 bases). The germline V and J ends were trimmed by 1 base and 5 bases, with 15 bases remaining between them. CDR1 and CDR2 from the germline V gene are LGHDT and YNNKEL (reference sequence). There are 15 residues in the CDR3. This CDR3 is CASSQGRTYYDEQYF. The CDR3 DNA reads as TGTGCCAGCAGCCAAGGCCGGACATATTATGACGAGCAGTACTTC.

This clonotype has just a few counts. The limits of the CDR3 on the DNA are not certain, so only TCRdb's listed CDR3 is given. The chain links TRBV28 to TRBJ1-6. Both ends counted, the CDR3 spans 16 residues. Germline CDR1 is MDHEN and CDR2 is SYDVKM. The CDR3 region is CASSTSVGFYNSPLHF.

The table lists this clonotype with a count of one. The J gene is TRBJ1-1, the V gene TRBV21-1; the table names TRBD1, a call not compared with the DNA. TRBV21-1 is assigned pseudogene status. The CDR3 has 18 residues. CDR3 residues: CASSKAGDGCGINTEAFF. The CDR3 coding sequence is TGTGCCAGCAGCAAAGCAGGGGACGGATGCGGGATCAACACTGAAGCTTTCTTT.

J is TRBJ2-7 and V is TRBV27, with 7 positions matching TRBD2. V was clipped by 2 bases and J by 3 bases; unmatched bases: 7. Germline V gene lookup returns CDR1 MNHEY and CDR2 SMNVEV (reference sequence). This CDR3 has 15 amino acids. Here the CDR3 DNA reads TGTGCCAGCAGTTTAGATAGCGGGTTAGACTACGAGCAGTACTTC. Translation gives CASSLDSGLDYEQYF.

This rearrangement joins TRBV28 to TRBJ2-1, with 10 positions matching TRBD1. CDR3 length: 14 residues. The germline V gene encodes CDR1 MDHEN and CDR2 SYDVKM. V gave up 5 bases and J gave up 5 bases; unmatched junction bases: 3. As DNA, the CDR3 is TGTGCCAGCAGTCGGACAGGGGGTAACAATGAGCAGTTCTTC. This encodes CASSRTGGNNEQFF.

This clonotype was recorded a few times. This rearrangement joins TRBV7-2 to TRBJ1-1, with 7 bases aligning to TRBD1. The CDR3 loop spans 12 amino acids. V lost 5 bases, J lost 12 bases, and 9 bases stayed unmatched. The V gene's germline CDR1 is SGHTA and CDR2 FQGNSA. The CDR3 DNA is TGTGCCAGCAGCCCACAGACAGGGATGACTTTCTTT. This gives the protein CASSPQTGMTFF.

Written as DNA, the CDR3 is TGTGCCAGCAGTTTAAGATATCGGGGCTACACCTTC. This codes for CASSLRYRGYTF. The chain carries TRBV28 and TRBJ1-2, with unresolved D. Trimming cost V 2 bases and J 8 bases, with 9 bases left between them. The germline gives CDR1 MDHEN, CDR2 SYDVKM. This CDR3 region has 12 residues.

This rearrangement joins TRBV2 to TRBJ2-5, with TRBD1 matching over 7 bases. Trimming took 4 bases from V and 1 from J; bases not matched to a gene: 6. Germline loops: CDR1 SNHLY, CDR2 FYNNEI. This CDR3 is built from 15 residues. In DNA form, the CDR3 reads TGTGCCAGCAGTGGAAACAGGGGCCGCCAAGAGACCCAGTACTTC. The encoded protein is CASSGNRGRQETQYF.

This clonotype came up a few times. The CDR3 loop reads CASSPGQARETQYF. CDR3 DNA: TGTGCCAGCTCACCTGGACAGGCTCGAGAGACCCAGTACTTC. The V and J genes are TRBV18 and TRBJ2-5; 7 nucleotides agree with TRBD1. The germline CDR1 and CDR2 sequences are KGHSH and LQKENI. The CDR3 runs to 14 residues. Trimming removed 3 bases from V and 4 bases from J; junction bases left unmatched: 5.

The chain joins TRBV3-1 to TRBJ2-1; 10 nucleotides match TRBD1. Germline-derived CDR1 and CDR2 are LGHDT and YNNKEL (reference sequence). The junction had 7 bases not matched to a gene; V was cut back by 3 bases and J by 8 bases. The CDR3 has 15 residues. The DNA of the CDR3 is TGTGCCAGCAGCCAGAGACAGGGGGCTTACGATGAGCAGTTCTTC. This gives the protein CASSQRQGAYDEQFF.

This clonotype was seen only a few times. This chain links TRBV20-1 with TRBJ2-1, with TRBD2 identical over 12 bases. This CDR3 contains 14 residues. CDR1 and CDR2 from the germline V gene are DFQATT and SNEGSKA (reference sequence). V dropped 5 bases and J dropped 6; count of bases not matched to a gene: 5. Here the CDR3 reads CSAAGLAGRNEQFF. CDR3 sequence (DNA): TGCAGTGCTGCGGGACTAGCGGGCCGCAATGAGCAGTTCTTC.

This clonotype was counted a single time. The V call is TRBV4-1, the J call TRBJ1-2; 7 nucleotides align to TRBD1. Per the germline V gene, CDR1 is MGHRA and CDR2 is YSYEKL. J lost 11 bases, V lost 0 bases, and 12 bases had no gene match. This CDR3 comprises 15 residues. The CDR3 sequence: CASSQDRSDRLSYTF. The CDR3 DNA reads TGCGCCAGCAGCCAAGATAGGTCGGACAGGCTTTCATACACCTTC.

The chain's CDR3 is CSVEGVTSGTNEQFF. CDR3 nucleotide sequence: TGCAGCGTTGAAGGGGTGACTAGCGGGACGAATGAGCAGTTCTTC. The chain recombines TRBV29-1 with TRBJ2-1, with 11 nucleotides matching TRBD2. From germline, CDR1 is SQVTM and CDR2 ANQGSEA. The length of the CDR3 is 15 residues. After removal of 1 base from V and 7 bases from J, the junction contained 6 bases not matched to a gene.

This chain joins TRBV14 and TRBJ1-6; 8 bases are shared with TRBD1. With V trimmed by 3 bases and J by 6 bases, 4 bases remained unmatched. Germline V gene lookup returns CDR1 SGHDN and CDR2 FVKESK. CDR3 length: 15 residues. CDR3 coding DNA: TGTGCCAGCAGCCATCGGACAGGGCTTAATTCACCCCTCCACTTT. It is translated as CASSHRTGLNSPLHF.

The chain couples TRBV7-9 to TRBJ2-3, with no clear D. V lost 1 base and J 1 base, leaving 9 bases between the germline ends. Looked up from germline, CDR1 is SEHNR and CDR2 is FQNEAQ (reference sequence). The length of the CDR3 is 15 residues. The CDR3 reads CASSLVAVGTDTQYF. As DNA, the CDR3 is TGTGCCAGCAGCTTAGTCGCGGTAGGCACAGATACGCAGTATTTT. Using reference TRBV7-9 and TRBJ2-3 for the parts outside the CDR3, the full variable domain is DTGVSQNPRHKITKRGQNVTFRCDPISEHNRLYWYRQTLGQGPEFLTYFQNEAQLEKSRLLSDRFSAERPKGSFSTLEIQRTEQGDSAMYLCASSLVAVGTDTQYFGPGTRLTVL.